This T cell receptor (beta chain) appears in the sequencing data of a study of PD-1 blockade in classical Hodgkin lymphoma. Method: immunoSEQ multiplex PCR; TCRdb's copy keeps in-frame clones and lacks some. The sample comprises about 40,000 clones, approximately 78% of which are singletons, and 13% rests with the top ten. Each patient's relapse followed autologous stem cell transplantation, and brentuximab vedotin exposure varied. The ends were cut back, 4 bases at V and 8 bases at J, with 14 bases in the middle. Germline V lookup: CDR1 SGHTA, CDR2 FQGNSA. There are 13 residues in the CDR3. The chain uses TRBV7-2 and TRBJ1-1; D uncertain. The sequences come from peripheral blood mononuclear cells (PBMCs), collected at baseline. The TCR sequence derives from a human donor with classical Hodgkin lymphoma. DNA for the CDR3: TGTGCCAGCAGCTCGCGACGTGACGGAGAAGCTTTCTTT. Amino acid sequence: CASSSRRDGEAFF.